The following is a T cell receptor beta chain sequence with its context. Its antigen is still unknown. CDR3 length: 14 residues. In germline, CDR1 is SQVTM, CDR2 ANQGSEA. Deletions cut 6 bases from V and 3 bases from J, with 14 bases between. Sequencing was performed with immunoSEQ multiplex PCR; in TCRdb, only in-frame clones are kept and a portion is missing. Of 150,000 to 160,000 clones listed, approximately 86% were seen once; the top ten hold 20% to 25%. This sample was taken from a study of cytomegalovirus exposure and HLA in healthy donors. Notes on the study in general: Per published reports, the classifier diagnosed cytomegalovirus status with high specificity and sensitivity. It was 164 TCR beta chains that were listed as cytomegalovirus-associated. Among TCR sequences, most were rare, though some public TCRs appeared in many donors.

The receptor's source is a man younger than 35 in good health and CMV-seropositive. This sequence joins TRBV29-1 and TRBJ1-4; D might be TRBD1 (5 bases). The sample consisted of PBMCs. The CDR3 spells CSVAPGGANEKLFF. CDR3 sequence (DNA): TGCAGCGTAGCCCCCGGGGGAGCTAATGAAAAACTGTTTTTT.